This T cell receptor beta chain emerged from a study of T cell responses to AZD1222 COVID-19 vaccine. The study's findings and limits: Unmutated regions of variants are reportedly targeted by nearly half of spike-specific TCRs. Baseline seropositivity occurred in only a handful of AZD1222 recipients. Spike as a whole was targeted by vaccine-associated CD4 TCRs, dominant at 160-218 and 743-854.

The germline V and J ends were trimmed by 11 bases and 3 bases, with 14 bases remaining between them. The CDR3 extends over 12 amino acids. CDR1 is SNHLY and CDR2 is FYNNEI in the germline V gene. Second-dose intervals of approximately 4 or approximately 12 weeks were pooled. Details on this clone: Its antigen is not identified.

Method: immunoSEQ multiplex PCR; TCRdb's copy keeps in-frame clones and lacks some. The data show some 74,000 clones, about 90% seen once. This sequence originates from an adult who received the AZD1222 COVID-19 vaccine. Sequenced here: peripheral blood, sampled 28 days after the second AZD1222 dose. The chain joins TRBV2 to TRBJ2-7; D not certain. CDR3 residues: CASQRVDYEQYF. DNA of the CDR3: TGTGCCTCACAACGGGTAGACTACGAGCAGTACTTC.